This T cell receptor beta chain was identified during a study of T cell responses to AZD1222 COVID-19 vaccine (dated by TCRdb to 2020 to 2022). Notes on the research overall: TCR sequencing covered approximately 230 trial participants: 200 to 210 given two doses of AZD1222 and about 26 given two doses of MenACWY control vaccine. Trial participants were enrolled by age into 18-55, 56-69 and 70-plus year subgroups, with 148, 28 and 57 TCR-sequenced participants respectively.

Overall study outcomes, separate from this receptor: Reportedly, close to half of the unique spike-specific TCRs recognized epitopes lying outside the regions that are mutated in the B.1.351 and B.1.1.7 variants. Most participants were white British and females outnumbered males, and the authors suggested that clonal diversity may have been underestimated. Because no samples from the day 14 peak response were available, repertoires could be characterized only after the peak T cell response. A significant rise in spike-specific TCR breadth and depth was observed after two AZD1222 doses relative to day 0 and relative to MenACWY recipients. The whole spike protein was spanned by vaccine-associated CD4 TCRs, and dominant responses were seen in regions 160-218 and 743-854. The 56-69-year group was small, and its depth increase did not reach significance, likely because of low power. Conclusions about previously exposed vaccinees are limited, since just five or six AZD1222 recipients were seropositive for SARS-CoV-2 at baseline.

The CDR3 covers 12 residues, taking in both the cysteine and the valine. Only the CDR3 DNA is retained, 36 bases long and in frame from the first base. Trimming at the junction amounts to 0 bases on V and 4 bases on J, and the germline ends lie 5 bases apart. Based on the germline V gene (reference sequence), the CDR1 and CDR2 sequences are SGHNT and YYREEE. This clone was seen more than once but under ten times. Its antigen specificity is not known. No quality values exist for individual bases; no much larger clone is one base distant. The CDR3 regions of human TCRbeta chains were analyzed by immunosequencing. The study's processing was this. TCRs in the repertoires were matched against a reference library of SARS-CoV-2-specific TCRs that had been generated with the MIRA antigen-specificity platform. Breadth meant the fraction of unique TCRs that were SARS-CoV-2-associated, whereas depth meant the fraction of total T cells that were SARS-CoV-2-associated. Each spike-specific TCR was assigned to its reactive spike region and to a CD4 or CD8 class using the MIRA data. Log10-transformed breadth and depth values were compared by one-way ANOVA with Sidak's multiple comparisons tests. The immuneACCESS repertoire file appears here via TCRdb, limited to in-frame rearrangements. These files lack a portion of the clones; in checked studies, under half of the deficit traces to unresolved V genes, and the cause of the others is not known. V and J calls and clone size are given by that table; D and trimming were obtained from the DNA. The sample table lists 150,000 or so clones, approximately 87% of them with a count of one. About 5% of the sample lies in the top ten.

What this sample's time point label stands for: baseline before first vaccination. The treatment or condition label for this specimen denotes: meningococcal conjugate vaccine given as trial control. The vaccinee samples were drawn from two UK trials, COV001 and COV002, one of which was a single-blind randomized controlled phase 2/3 trial testing AZD1222 (ChAdOx1 nCoV-19) in healthy adults. For TCRbeta chain sequencing, PBMC samples were collected from trial participants at day 0 and at day 28 after the second dose. The sample consisted of peripheral blood, taken on day 0 of MenACWY control vaccination. The TCR originated in an adult in good health. This chain is built from TRBV5-4 and TRBJ2-7, with the D segment identity uncertain. CDR3 reads: CASSLEGYEQYV. The sequenced DNA: TGTGCCAGCAGCTTGGAAGGGTACGAGCAGTACGTC.